This T cell receptor beta chain was sequenced in a study of cytomegalovirus exposure and HLA in healthy donors. V was trimmed by 0 bases and J by 3 bases, leaving 9 bases between them. The germline V gene encodes CDR1 MNHEY and CDR2 SVGAGI. This CDR3 has 14 amino acids. Turning to this clone: Its antigen is not identified.

Study conclusions and caveats: Some V segments, TRBV6-2 and TRBV6-3 among them, were indistinguishable and were therefore excluded. Investigators reported 164 TCR beta chains as tied to cytomegalovirus.

The PCR ran on 60 Vbeta and 13 Jbeta primers. Profiling relied on immunoSEQ multiplex PCR, and the TCRdb table lists in-frame clones only, not all of them. There are under 85,000 clones in the sample; around three quarters occur only once, and almost 4.5% lies in the top ten. What was sequenced was PBMCs. The TCR comes from a woman in her 30s in good health and CMV-seronegative. The rearrangement links TRBV6-5 to TRBJ2-7, with D possibly being TRBD1 (5 bases). CDR3 amino acids: CASSYSRQGYEQYF. The CDR3 DNA follows: TGTGCCAGCAGTTACTCGAGGCAGGGCTACGAGCAGTACTTC.